This TCR beta chain was profiled in a study of T cell changes during pregnancy in multiple sclerosis. The protocol was immunoSEQ multiplex PCR, while the TCRdb copy is restricted to in-frame clones and leaves out a portion. The sample records around 55,000 clones, 80% to 90% being singletons. Deletions cut 2 bases from V and 0 bases from J, with 17 bases between. The CDR3 runs 17 residues. This sequence was found in a female donor with multiple sclerosis, enrolled in a pregnancy study. The sequencing used CD4+ T cells from peripheral blood mononuclear cells, collected in the first trimester of pregnancy. The J gene is TRBJ2-7, the V gene TRBV23-1, with a possible D match to TRBD2 (6 bases). TRBV23-1 is flagged as an ORF with uncertain function. The CDR3 sequence: CASSQTACLGSSYEQYF. The CDR3 DNA reads as TGCGCCAGCAGTCAAACCGCCTGTCTCGGGAGCTCCTACGAGCAGTACTTC.